This T cell receptor beta chain stems from a study of cytomegalovirus exposure and HLA in healthy donors. Primers included in the PCR were 60 Vbeta and 13 Jbeta primers. The protocol was immunoSEQ multiplex PCR, while the TCRdb copy is restricted to in-frame clones and leaves out a portion. The repertoire table contains some 30,000 clones. The clonotype originates from a woman in her thirties or forties in good health and CMV-seropositive. Input material: PBMCs.

The CDR3 protein is CASSLGATGPVGNTIYF. CDR3 DNA sequence: TGCGCCAGCAGCCTGGGGGCGACAGGGCCAGTTGGAAACACCATATATTTT. The genes are TRBV5-1 and TRBJ1-3, with 7 bases identical to TRBD1. CDR3 size: 17 residues. Unmatched junction bases numbered 13, after V lost 4 bases and J lost 3 bases. Germline CDR1 reads SGHRS; CDR2 reads YFSETQ.